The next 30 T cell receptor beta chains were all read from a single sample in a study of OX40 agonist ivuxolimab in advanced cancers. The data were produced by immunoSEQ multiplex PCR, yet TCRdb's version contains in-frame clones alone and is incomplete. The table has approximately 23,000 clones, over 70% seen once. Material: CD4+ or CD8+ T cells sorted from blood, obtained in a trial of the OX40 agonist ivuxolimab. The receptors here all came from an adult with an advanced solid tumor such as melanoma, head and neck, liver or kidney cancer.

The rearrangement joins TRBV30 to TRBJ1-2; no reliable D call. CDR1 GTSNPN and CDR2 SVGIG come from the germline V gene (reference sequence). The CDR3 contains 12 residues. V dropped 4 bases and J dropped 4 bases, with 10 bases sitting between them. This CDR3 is CAWTPPTYGYTF. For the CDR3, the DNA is TGTGCCTGGACGCCTCCCACCTATGGCTACACCTTC.

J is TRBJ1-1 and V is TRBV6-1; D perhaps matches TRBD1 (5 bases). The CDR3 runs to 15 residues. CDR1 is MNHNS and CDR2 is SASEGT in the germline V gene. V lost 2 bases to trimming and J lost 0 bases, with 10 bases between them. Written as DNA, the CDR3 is TGTGCCAGCAGTGAATGGGGGAGAATGAACACTGAAGCTTTCTTT. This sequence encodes CASSEWGRMNTEAFF.

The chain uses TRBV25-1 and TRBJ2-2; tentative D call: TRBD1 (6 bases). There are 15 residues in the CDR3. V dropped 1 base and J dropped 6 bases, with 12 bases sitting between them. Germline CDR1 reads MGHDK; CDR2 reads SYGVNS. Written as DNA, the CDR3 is TGTGCCAGCAGTGAATTTGCAGGGGAAGCCGGGGAGCTGTTTTTT. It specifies CASSEFAGEAGELFF.

Here the CDR3 DNA reads TGTGCCAGCAGCTTAGCGGAGGGGGTGAACACTGAAGCTTTCTTT. Translating gives CASSLAEGVNTEAFF. This chain links TRBV7-7 with TRBJ1-1, with D perhaps TRBD1 (6 bases). V was cut by 0 bases and J by 0 bases, with 8 bases left in between. Germline V gives CDR1 SSHAT, CDR2 FNYEAQ (reference sequence). This CDR3 is 15 amino acids long.

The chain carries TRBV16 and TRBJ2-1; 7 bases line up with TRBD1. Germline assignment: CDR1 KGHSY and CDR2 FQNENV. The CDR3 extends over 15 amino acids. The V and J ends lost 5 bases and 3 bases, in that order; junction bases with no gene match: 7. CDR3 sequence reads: CASSIGAGGYNEQFF. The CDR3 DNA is TGTGCCAGCAGCATTGGGGCAGGGGGCTACAATGAGCAGTTCTTC.

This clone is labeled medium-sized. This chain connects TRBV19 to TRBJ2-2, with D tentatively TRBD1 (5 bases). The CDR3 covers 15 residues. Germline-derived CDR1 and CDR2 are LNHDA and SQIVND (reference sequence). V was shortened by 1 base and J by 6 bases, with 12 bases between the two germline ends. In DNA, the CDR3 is TGTGCCAGTAGTATAGTTGGGGCCGGCGCCGGGGAGCTGTTTTTT. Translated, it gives CASSIVGAGAGELFF.

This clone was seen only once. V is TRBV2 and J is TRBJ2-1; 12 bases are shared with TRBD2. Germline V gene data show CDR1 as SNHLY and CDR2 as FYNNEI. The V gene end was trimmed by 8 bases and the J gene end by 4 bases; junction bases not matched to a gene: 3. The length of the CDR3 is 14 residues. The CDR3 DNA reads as TGTGCCAGCCCTAGCGGGAGGGGATACAATGAGCAGTTCTTC. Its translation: CASPSGRGYNEQFF.

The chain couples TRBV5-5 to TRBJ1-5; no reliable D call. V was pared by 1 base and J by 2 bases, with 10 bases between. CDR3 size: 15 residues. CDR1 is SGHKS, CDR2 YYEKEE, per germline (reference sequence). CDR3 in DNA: TGTGCCAGCAGCTTGAGAGGGCCCGGCAATCAGCCCCAGCATTTT. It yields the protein CASSLRGPGNQPQHF.

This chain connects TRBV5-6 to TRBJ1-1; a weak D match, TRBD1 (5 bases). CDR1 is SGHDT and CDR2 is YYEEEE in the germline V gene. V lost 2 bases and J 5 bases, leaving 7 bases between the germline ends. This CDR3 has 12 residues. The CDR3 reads CASSLGVTEAFF. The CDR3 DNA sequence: TGTGCCAGCAGCTTAGGGGTAACTGAAGCTTTCTTT. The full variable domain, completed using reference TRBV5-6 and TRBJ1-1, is DAGVTQSPTHLIKTRGQQVTLRCSPKSGHDTVSWYQQALGQGPQFIFQYYEEEERQRGNFPDRFSGHQFPNYSSELNVNALLLGDSALYLCASSLGVTEAFFGQGTRLTVV.

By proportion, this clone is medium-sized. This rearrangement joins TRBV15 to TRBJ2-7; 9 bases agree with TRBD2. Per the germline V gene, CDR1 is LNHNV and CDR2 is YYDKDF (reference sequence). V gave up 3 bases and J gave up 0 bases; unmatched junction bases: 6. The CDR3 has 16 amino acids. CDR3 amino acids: CATSSGPGLASYEQYF. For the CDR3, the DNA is TGTGCCACCAGCAGCGGCCCGGGACTAGCCTCCTACGAGCAGTACTTC. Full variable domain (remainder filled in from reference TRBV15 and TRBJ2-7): DAMVIQNPRYQVTQFGKPVTLSCSQTLNHNVMYWYQQKSSQAPKLLFHYYDKDFNNEADTPDNFQSRRPNTSFCFLDIRSPGLGDTAMYLCATSSGPGLASYEQYFGPGTRLTVT.

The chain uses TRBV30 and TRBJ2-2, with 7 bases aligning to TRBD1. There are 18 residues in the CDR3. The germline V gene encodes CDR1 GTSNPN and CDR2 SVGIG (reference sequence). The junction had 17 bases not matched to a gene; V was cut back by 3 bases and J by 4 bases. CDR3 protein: CAWSLGTDVIPGTGELFF. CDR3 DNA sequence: TGTGCCTGGAGCCTCGGGACAGACGTTATCCCGGGCACCGGGGAGCTGTTTTTT.

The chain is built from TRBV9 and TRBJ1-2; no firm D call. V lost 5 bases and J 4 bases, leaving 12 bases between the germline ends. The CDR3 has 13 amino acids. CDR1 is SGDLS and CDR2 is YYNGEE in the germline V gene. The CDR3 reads CASRDGRSYGYTF. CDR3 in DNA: TGTGCCAGCAGGGACGGACGGTCCTATGGCTACACCTTC.

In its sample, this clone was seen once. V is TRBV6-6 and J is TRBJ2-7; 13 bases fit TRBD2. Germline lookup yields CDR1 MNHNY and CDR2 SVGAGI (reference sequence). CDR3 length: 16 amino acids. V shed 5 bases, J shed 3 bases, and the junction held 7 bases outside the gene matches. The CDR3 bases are TGTGCCAGCAGTGACTGGACTAGCGGGGGCTTCTACGAGCAGTACTTC. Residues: CASSDWTSGGFYEQYF.

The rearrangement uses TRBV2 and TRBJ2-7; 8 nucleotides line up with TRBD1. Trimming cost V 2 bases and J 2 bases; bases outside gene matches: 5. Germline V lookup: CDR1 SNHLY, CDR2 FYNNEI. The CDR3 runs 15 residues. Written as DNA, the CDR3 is TGTGCCAGCAGTGAAATGGGGACAGGAGCCTACGAGCAGTACTTC. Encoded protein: CASSEMGTGAYEQYF. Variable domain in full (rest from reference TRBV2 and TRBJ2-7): EPEVTQTPSHQVTQMGQEVILRCVPISNHLYFYWYRQILGQKVEFLVSFYNNEISEKSEIFDDQFSVERPDGSNFTLKIRSTKLEDSAMYFCASSEMGTGAYEQYFGPGTRLTVT.

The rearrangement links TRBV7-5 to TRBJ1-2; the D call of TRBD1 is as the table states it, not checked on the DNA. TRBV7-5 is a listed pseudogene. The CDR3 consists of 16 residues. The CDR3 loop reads CASSLEGGWVRNGYTF. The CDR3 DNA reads TGTGCCAGCAGCTTAGAAGGGGGATGGGTCAGGAATGGCTACACCTTC.

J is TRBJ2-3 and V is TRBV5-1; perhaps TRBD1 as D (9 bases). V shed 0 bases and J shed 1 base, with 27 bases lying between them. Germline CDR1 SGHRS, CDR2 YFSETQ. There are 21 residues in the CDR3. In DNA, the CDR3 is TGCGCCAGCAGCTTGGAGGCCCGGGACAGGGTACCACTAGCGGGCACAGATACGCAGTATTTT. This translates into CASSLEARDRVPLAGTDTQYF.

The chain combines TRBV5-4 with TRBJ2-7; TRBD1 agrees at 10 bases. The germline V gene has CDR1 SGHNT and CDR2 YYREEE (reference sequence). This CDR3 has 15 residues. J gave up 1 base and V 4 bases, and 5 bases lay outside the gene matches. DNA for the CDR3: TGTGCCAGCAGCGGCGGGGACAGGGGATCCTACGAGCAGTACTTC. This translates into CASSGGDRGSYEQYF.

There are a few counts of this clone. The CDR3 is CASSYGRSYGYTF. The CDR3 region has the DNA TGTGCCAGCAGCTACGGCAGATCCTATGGCTACACCTTC. This chain joins TRBV11-2 and TRBJ1-2; no clear D. Germline V gene data show CDR1 as SGHAT and CDR2 as FQNNGV. Trimming removed 4 bases from V and 4 bases from J, with 10 bases in between. This CDR3 has 13 residues.

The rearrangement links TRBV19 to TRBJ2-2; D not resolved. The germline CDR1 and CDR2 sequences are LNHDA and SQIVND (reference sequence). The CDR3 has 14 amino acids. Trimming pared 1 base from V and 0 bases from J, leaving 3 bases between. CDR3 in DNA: TGTGCCAGTAGTATAGGCTCGAACACCGGGGAGCTGTTTTTT. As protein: CASSIGSNTGELFF.

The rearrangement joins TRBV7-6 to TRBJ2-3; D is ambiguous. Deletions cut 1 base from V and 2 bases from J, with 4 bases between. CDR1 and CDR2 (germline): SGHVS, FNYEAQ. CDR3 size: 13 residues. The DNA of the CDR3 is TGTGCCAGCAGCTTAGGGTTCACAGATACGCAGTATTTT. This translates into CASSLGFTDTQYF.

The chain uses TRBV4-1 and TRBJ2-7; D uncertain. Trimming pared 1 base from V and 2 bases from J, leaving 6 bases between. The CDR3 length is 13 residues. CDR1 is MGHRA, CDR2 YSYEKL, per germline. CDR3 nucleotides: TGCGCCAGCAGCCAAGCTATTACCTACGAGCAGTACTTC. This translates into CASSQAITYEQYF.

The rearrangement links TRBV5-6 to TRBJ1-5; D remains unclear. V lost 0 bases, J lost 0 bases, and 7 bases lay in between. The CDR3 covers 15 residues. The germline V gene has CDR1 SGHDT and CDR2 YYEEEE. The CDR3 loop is CASSLGFGSNQPQHF. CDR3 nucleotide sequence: TGTGCCAGCAGCTTGGGTTTTGGTAGCAATCAGCCCCAGCATTTT.

The CDR3 is CASSLVPLEAYEQYF. As DNA, the CDR3 is TGTGCCAGCAGCTTGGTTCCCTTAGAAGCCTACGAGCAGTACTTC. The rearrangement joins TRBV5-5 to TRBJ2-7; D remains ambiguous. Per germline, CDR1 SGHKS and CDR2 YYEKEE (reference sequence). The CDR3 is made up of 15 amino acids. V was clipped by 0 bases and J by 2 bases, with 12 bases between them.

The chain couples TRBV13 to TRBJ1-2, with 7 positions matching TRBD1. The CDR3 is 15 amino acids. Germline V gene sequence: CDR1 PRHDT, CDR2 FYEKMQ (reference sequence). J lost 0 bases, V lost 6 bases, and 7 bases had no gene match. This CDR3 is CASSEWDSTNYGYTF. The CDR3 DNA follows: TGTGCCAGCAGTGAATGGGACAGCACTAACTATGGCTACACCTTC.

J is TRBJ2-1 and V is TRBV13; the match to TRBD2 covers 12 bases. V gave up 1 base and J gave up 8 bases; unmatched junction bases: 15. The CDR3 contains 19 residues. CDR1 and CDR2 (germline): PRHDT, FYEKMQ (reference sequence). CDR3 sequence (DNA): TGTGCCAGCAGCTTAGTCGGGCTAGCGGGAGGGGCACCTGGGGATGAGCAGTTCTTC. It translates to CASSLVGLAGGAPGDEQFF. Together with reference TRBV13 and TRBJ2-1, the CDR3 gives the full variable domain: AAGVIQSPRHLIKEKRETATLKCYPIPRHDTVYWYQQGPGQDPQFLISFYEKMQSDKGSIPDRFSAQQFSDYHSELNMSSLELGDSALYFCASSLVGLAGGAPGDEQFFGPGTRLTVL.

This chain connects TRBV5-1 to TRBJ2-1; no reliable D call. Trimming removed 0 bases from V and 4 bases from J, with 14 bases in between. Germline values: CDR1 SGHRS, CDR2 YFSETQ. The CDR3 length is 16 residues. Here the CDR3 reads CASSLDGRTAYNEQFF. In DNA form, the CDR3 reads TGCGCCAGCAGCTTGGACGGGCGGACGGCTTACAATGAGCAGTTCTTC.

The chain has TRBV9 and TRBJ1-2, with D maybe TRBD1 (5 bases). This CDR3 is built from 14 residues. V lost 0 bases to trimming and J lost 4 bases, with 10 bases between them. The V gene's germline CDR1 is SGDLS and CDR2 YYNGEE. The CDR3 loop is CASSVAGAFYGYTF. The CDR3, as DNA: TGTGCCAGCAGCGTAGCTGGGGCGTTCTATGGCTACACCTTC.

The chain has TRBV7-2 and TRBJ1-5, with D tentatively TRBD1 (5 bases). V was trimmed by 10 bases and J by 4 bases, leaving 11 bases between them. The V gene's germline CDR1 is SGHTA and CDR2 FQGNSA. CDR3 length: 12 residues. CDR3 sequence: CATSGGNQPQHF. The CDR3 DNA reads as TGTGCCACGAGTGGGGGGAATCAGCCCCAGCATTTT.

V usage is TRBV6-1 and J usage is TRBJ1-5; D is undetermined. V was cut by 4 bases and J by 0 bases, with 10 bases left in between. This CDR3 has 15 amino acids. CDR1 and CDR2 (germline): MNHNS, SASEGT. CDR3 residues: CASSGTGYSNQPQHF. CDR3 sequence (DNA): TGTGCCAGCAGTGGGACGGGATATAGCAATCAGCCCCAGCATTTT.

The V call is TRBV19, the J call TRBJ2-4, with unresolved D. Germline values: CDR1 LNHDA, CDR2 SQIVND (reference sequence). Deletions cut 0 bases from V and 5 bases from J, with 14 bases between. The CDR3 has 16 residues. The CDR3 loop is CASSIDGEAGENIQYF. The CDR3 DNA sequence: TGTGCCAGTAGTATAGACGGAGAGGCAGGCGAAAACATTCAGTACTTC.